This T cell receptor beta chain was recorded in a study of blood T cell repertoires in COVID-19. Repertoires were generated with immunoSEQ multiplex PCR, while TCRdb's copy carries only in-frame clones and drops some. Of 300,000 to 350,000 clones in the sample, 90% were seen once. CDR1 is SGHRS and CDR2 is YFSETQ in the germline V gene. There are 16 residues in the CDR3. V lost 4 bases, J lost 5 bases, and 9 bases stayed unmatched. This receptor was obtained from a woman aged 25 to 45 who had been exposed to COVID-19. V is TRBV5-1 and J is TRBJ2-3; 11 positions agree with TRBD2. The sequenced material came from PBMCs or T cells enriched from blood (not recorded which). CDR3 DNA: TGCGCCAGCAGCCTTGGGGCTAGCGGGGGGCTAGATACGCAGTATTTT. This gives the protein CASSLGASGGLDTQYF.